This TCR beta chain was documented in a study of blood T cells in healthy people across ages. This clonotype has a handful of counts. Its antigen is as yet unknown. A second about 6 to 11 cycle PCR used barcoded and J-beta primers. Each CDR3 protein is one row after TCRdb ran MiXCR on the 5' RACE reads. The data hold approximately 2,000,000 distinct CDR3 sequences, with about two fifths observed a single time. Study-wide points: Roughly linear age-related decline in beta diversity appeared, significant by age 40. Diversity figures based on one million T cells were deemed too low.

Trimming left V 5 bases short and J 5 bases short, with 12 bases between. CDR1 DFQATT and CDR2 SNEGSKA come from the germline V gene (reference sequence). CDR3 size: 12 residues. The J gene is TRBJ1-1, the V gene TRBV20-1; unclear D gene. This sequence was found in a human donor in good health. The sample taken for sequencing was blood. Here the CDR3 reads CSAHPLGTEAFF. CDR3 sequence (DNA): TGCAGTGCTCACCCCCTGGGGACTGAAGCTTTCTTT.